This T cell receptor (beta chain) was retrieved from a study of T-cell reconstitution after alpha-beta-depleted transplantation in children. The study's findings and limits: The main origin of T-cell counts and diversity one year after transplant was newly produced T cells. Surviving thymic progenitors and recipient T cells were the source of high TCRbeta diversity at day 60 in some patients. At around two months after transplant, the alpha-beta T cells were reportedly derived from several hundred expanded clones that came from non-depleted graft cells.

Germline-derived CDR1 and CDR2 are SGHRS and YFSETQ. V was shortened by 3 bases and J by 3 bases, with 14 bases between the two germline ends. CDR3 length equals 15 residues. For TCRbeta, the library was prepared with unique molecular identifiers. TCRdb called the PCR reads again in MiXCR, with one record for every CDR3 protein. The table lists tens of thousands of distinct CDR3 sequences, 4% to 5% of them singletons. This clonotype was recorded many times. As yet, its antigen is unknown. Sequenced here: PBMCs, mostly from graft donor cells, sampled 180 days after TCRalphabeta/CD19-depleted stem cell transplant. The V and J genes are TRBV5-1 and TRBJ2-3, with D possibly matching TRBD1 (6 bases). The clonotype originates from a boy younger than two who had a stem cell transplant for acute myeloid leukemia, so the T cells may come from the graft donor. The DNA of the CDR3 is TGCGCCAGCAGCTGGGACGAAGGGGGTACAGATACGCAGTATTTT. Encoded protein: CASSWDEGGTDTQYF.